This passage covers 27 T cell receptor beta chains from one sample sequenced in a study of blood T cell repertoires in COVID-19 (dated by TCRdb to the early 2020s). Receptor libraries were prepared by the immunoSEQ multiplex PCR assay. TCRdb obtained this table from immuneACCESS and retained in-frame rearrangements with V and J assigned. These tables miss some clones; where compared with another copy, unresolved V genes account for less than half of the shortfall, and the remainder is unexplained. The sample records roughly 180,000 clones, approximately 80% of which are singletons. The ten largest clonotypes hold 7% of the sample. Input material: peripheral blood. Source of these receptors: a middle-aged woman with COVID-19, enrolled during active disease.

This clone has just one count. V and J are TRBV7-6 and TRBJ1-2, with D possibly being TRBD1 (5 bases). The CDR3 covers 15 residues. Germline CDR1 and CDR2: SGHVS and FNYEAQ. Between the trimmed V and J ends, which lost 0 bases and 3 bases, there was a span of 11 bases. As DNA, the CDR3 is TGTGCCAGCAGCTTAGCGCGGGGGGTACACTATGGCTACACCTTC. Translation gives CASSLARGVHYGYTF.

The V and J genes are TRBV28 and TRBJ1-1; no definite D call. The germline gives CDR1 MDHEN, CDR2 SYDVKM. The CDR3 runs to 12 residues. V lost 9 bases and J lost 7, with 15 bases in between. The CDR3 DNA follows: TGTGCCAGTTCCTTGAACCGCTATGAAGCTTTCTTT. Encoded protein: CASSLNRYEAFF. Full variable domain (remainder filled in from reference TRBV28 and TRBJ1-1): DVKVTQSSRYLVKRTGEKVFLECVQDMDHENMFWYRQDPGLGLRLIYFSYDVKMKEKGDIPEGYSVSREKKERFSLILESASTNQTSMYLCASSLNRYEAFFGQGTRLTVV.

This clone was seen a single time. The chain couples TRBV9 to TRBJ2-5, with TRBD2 matching 8 bases. V shed 4 bases, J shed 5 bases, and the junction held 16 bases outside the gene matches. In germline, CDR1 is SGDLS, CDR2 YYNGEE. The CDR3 spans 17 residues. The CDR3 DNA follows: TGTGCCAGCAGCCCCGTATTCGGTAGCGGGATAGGGGAGACCCAGTACTTC. This sequence encodes CASSPVFGSGIGETQYF. The full variable domain, completed using reference TRBV9 and TRBJ2-5, is DSGVTQTPKHLITATGQRVTLRCSPRSGDLSVYWYQQSLDQGLQFLIQYYNGEERAKGNILERFSAQQFPDLHSELNLSSLELGDSALYFCASSPVFGSGIGETQYFGPGTRLLVL.

The chain is built from TRBV5-6 and TRBJ1-3; D not resolved. Germline assignment: CDR1 SGHDT and CDR2 YYEEEE. The germline V and J ends were trimmed by 0 bases and 8 bases, with 6 bases remaining between them. The CDR3 is 12 residues long. This CDR3 is CASSLALDTIYF. In DNA form, the CDR3 reads TGTGCCAGCAGCTTGGCCCTAGACACCATATATTTT.

J is TRBJ2-3 and V is TRBV28; the match to TRBD2 covers 13 bases. This CDR3 has 18 amino acids. Per germline, CDR1 MDHEN and CDR2 SYDVKM. Trimming at V came to 6 bases and at J to 0 bases, leaving 9 bases not matched to a gene. Here the CDR3 DNA reads TGTGCCAGCAGCGGGGTTGCGGGACTAGCGGGGAGCACAGATACGCAGTATTTT. Protein sequence: CASSGVAGLAGSTDTQYF.

V is TRBV2 and J is TRBJ1-2; D is uncertain. Germline V lookup: CDR1 SNHLY, CDR2 FYNNEI. CDR3 size: 12 residues. Trimming pared 11 bases from V and 8 bases from J, leaving 18 bases between. The CDR3 spells CALLFQWSGYTF. CDR3 nucleotide sequence: TGTGCCTTACTGTTCCAGTGGAGCGGCTACACCTTC.

The rearrangement uses TRBV5-1 and TRBJ1-1, with a tentative D call TRBD1 (5 bases). V gave up 0 bases and J gave up 0 bases, with 12 bases separating them. Germline assignment: CDR1 SGHRS and CDR2 YFSETQ. The CDR3 has 16 amino acids. CDR3 bases: TGCGCCAGCAGCTTGGTGGGGCCCGCTATGAACACTGAAGCTTTCTTT. Protein sequence: CASSLVGPAMNTEAFF.

The rearrangement uses TRBV7-9 and TRBJ2-7, with 13 bases that match TRBD2. Losses at the gene ends were 5 bases for V and 4 bases for J; bases not matched to a gene: 8. Germline CDR1 reads SEHNR; CDR2 reads FQNEAQ (reference sequence). The CDR3 is 16 residues long. The chain's CDR3 is CASSPVAGLAGYEQYF. CDR3 DNA sequence: TGTGCCAGCAGCCCTGTGGCGGGACTAGCGGGGTACGAGCAGTACTTC.

CDR3 protein: CASSFLQNGYTF. Written as DNA, the CDR3 is TGTGCCAGCAGTTTCCTTCAGAATGGCTACACCTTC. The chain combines TRBV28 with TRBJ1-2; D remains unclear. The CDR3 is made up of 12 amino acids. Trimming shortened V by 3 bases and J by 6 bases, and 8 bases separated the two germline ends. From germline, CDR1 is MDHEN and CDR2 SYDVKM.

The V and J genes are TRBV5-1 and TRBJ1-1, with 8 positions matching TRBD1. V dropped 5 bases and J dropped 1; count of bases not matched to a gene: 1. The germline V gene has CDR1 SGHRS and CDR2 YFSETQ. This CDR3 spans 13 amino acids. Written as DNA, the CDR3 is TGCGCCAGCAGAACAGGGGGGAACACTGAAGCTTTCTTT. Protein sequence: CASRTGGNTEAFF.

The CDR3 region has the DNA TGTGCCAGCAGTGTACACCAACCGACGGCTAGCGGGAGAAGGGGCAATGAGCAGTTCTTC. Protein sequence: CASSVHQPTASGRRGNEQFF. The chain joins TRBV6-1 to TRBJ2-1, with 10 bases aligning to TRBD2. The germline CDR1 and CDR2 sequences are MNHNS and SASEGT. CDR3 length: 20 amino acids. V lost 4 bases to trimming and J lost 6 bases; unmatched junction nucleotides: 21.

The J gene is TRBJ2-7, the V gene TRBV5-1; no firm D call. Germline values: CDR1 SGHRS, CDR2 YFSETQ. The ends were cut back, 1 base at V and 3 bases at J, with 11 bases in the middle. The CDR3 totals 14 residues. This CDR3 reads CASSLRQEGYEQYF. DNA for the CDR3: TGCGCCAGCAGCTTGAGGCAGGAAGGCTACGAGCAGTACTTC.

The V gene is TRBV7-9, the J gene TRBJ1-1; 7 positions agree with TRBD1. This CDR3 contains 14 residues. In germline, CDR1 is SEHNR, CDR2 FQNEAQ (reference sequence). The V gene end was trimmed by 4 bases and the J gene end by 1 base; junction bases not matched to a gene: 3. The CDR3 protein is CASSSGQTNTEAFF. The CDR3 coding sequence is TGTGCCAGCAGCTCGGGACAGACGAACACTGAAGCTTTCTTT.

The chain combines TRBV9 with TRBJ1-1, with 11 bases that match TRBD1. CDR1 and CDR2 from the germline V gene are SGDLS and YYNGEE. The length of the CDR3 is 15 residues. V gave up 0 bases and J gave up 5 bases; unmatched junction bases: 3. CDR3 region: CASSVGGQGGTEAFF. The CDR3, as DNA: TGTGCCAGCAGCGTAGGGGGACAGGGGGGAACTGAAGCTTTCTTT.

In this sample, this clone turned up many times. This chain links TRBV19 with TRBJ2-1; TRBD1 matches 8 bases. The CDR3 sequence is 14 residues long. Germline CDR1 is LNHDA and CDR2 is SQIVND (reference sequence). V lost 5 bases to trimming and J lost 4 bases; unmatched junction nucleotides: 4. The CDR3 DNA follows: TGTGCCAGTAGTCAGGGGGCATCATACAATGAGCAGTTCTTC. Its translation: CASSQGASYNEQFF.

This chain joins TRBV7-2 and TRBJ2-7; 9 nucleotides match TRBD2. Germline V lookup: CDR1 SGHTA, CDR2 FQGNSA. V was pared by 5 bases and J by 2 bases, with 19 bases of the junction left unmatched. CDR3 length equals 19 residues. The CDR3, as DNA: TGTGCCAGCAGCCCAGTGGGGGGTAGACTAGCGGACTTTACCTACGAGCAGTACTTC. It yields the protein CASSPVGGRLADFTYEQYF.

This chain links TRBV7-3 with TRBJ2-1; 7 nucleotides line up with TRBD2. The CDR3 runs 15 residues. V lost 5 bases, J lost 3 bases, and 7 bases stayed unmatched. Germline lookup yields CDR1 SGHTA and CDR2 FQGTGA. The CDR3 is CASSTSGTHYNEQFF. The CDR3 nucleotides are TGTGCCAGCAGCACGAGCGGGACCCACTACAATGAGCAGTTCTTC. Together with reference TRBV7-3 and TRBJ2-1, the CDR3 gives the full variable domain: GAGVSQTPSNKVTEKGKYVELRCDPISGHTALYWYRQSLGQGPEFLIYFQGTGAADDSGLPNDRFFAVRPEGSVSTLKIQRTERGDSAVYLCASSTSGTHYNEQFFGPGTRLTVL.

This chain uses TRBV7-8 with TRBJ1-1, with 9 bases aligning to TRBD1. Germline CDR1 reads SGHVS; CDR2 reads FQNEAQ. V shed 7 bases, J shed 0 bases, and the junction held 6 bases outside the gene matches. The CDR3 runs 15 residues. The CDR3 loop reads CASIGTGNMNTEAFF. The CDR3 DNA reads as TGTGCCAGCATCGGGACAGGGAACATGAACACTGAAGCTTTCTTT.

CDR3 DNA: TGTGCCAGCAAGGCTAGCGGATCCTACGAGCAGTACTTC. Protein: CASKASGSYEQYF. This chain uses TRBV7-3 with TRBJ2-7; 7 bases match TRBD2. Germline CDR1 and CDR2: SGHTA and FQGTGA. The CDR3 totals 13 residues. J lost 1 base, V lost 7 bases, and 4 bases had no gene match.

This chain uses TRBV7-2 with TRBJ2-1; the match to TRBD2 covers 10 bases. From germline, CDR1 is SGHTA and CDR2 FQGNSA. The V and J ends lost 3 bases and 4 bases, in that order; junction bases with no gene match: 3. CDR3 length: 15 amino acids. CDR3 coding DNA: TGTGCCAGCAGCTTCACTAGCGGGGTATACAATGAGCAGTTCTTC. Translation gives CASSFTSGVYNEQFF.

The chain combines TRBV7-3 with TRBJ1-5, with TRBD1 matching over 8 bases. V dropped 3 bases and J dropped 6; count of bases not matched to a gene: 4. The CDR3 runs to 14 residues. Germline CDR1 is SGHTA and CDR2 is FQGTGA. The CDR3 sequence is CASSFFDRGQPQHF. The DNA for the CDR3 is TGTGCCAGCAGCTTCTTCGACAGGGGTCAGCCCCAGCATTTT.

This clone was seen just once. The genes are TRBV25-1 and TRBJ2-5; 8 nucleotides agree with TRBD2. The CDR3 has 16 amino acids. After removal of 6 bases from V and 0 bases from J, the junction contained 9 bases not matched to a gene. Germline CDR1 reads MGHDK; CDR2 reads SYGVNS. Here the CDR3 DNA reads TGTGCCAGCAGCCCGGGGGGGGAGGCTTACCAAGAGACCCAGTACTTC. This translates into CASSPGGEAYQETQYF.

This clone appeared a few times. The same CDR3 arises from other DNA sequences in this sample as well. V is TRBV19 and J is TRBJ2-7; 7 bases align to TRBD2. The V gene's germline CDR1 is LNHDA and CDR2 SQIVND (reference sequence). With V trimmed by 4 bases and J by 3 bases, 6 bases remained unmatched. The CDR3 loop spans 14 amino acids. As DNA, the CDR3 is TGTGCCAGTAGTACCTCCACGGGAGGCTACGAGCAGTACTTC. This sequence encodes CASSTSTGGYEQYF.

The chain uses TRBV5-1 and TRBJ2-1, with D perhaps matching TRBD2 (6 bases). This CDR3 is 15 amino acids long. Trimming removed 4 bases from V and 5 bases from J, with 16 bases in between. Germline assignment: CDR1 SGHRS and CDR2 YFSETQ. The CDR3 here is CASSRSGRGDNEQFF. For the CDR3, the DNA is TGCGCCAGCAGCCGTTCGGGTCGCGGGGACAATGAGCAGTTCTTC.

The V call is TRBV5-1, the J call TRBJ2-5, with 12 bases that match TRBD2. The germline V gene encodes CDR1 SGHRS and CDR2 YFSETQ. The CDR3 runs 18 residues. Trimming cost V 4 bases and J 4 bases; bases outside gene matches: 14. DNA of the CDR3: TGCGCCAGCAGCGAAGGGCGGCTAGCGGGGGGGCTGGTAGAGACCCAGTACTTC. It is translated as CASSEGRLAGGLVETQYF.

This rearrangement joins TRBV5-4 to TRBJ1-1; TRBD1 matches 9 bases. The CDR3 runs to 18 residues. With 5 bases clipped from V and 1 base from J, the junction kept 15 bases outside the gene matches. Germline V gene data show CDR1 as SGHNT and CDR2 as YYREEE (reference sequence). In DNA form, the CDR3 reads TGTGCCAGCAGACTTGTACTCGGGACAGGGCTTGCGAACACTGAAGCTTTCTTT. It codes for CASRLVLGTGLANTEAFF.

The V call is TRBV10-1, the J call TRBJ2-3; TRBD2 is a possible D gene (5 bases). Trimming took off 4 bases at V and 2 bases at J, with 13 bases between the two ends. Germline lookup yields CDR1 WNHNN and CDR2 SYGVQD (reference sequence). The CDR3 length is 15 residues. The DNA for the CDR3 is TGCGCCAGCAGTGGGGGTCTACTAGACACAGATACGCAGTATTTT. It encodes CASSGGLLDTDTQYF.